This TCR beta chain was identified in a study of T cells in Graves' hyperthyroidism and ophthalmopathy. This clonotype was observed many times. V was cut by 6 bases and J by 6 bases, with 17 bases left in between. The CDR3 totals 14 residues. The germline gives CDR1 SNHLY, CDR2 FYNNEI. Researchers took RNA transcripts and amplified the TCR beta CDR3 regions from them. During a first-round RT-PCR of the TCR CDR3, the HTBI primer set was used. TCRdb analysed the multiplex PCR reads with MiXCR anew, one entry per CDR3 protein. The data show hundreds of thousands of distinct CDR3 sequences, nearly 45% seen once.

The J gene is TRBJ1-1, the V gene TRBV2; D might be TRBD1 (6 bases). Material for sequencing was peripheral blood or thyroid tissue (not recorded which). This TCR was sampled from an adult man with Graves' disease, either hyperthyroidism or ophthalmopathy (not recorded which). The chain's CDR3 is CASSASQGSAEAFF. The DNA of the CDR3 is TGTGCCAGCAGCGCATCACAGGGATCGGCTGAAGCTTTCTTT.